This T cell receptor (beta chain) is drawn from a study of blood T cell repertoires in COVID-19. Across the whole study: COVID-19 samples from acute and convalescent phases originated in the United States, Italy and Spain. Nucleic acid was either cDNA or gDNA, and it came from T cells, B-cell-depleted T cells, or PBMCs.

The CDR3 runs 18 residues. V gave up 6 bases and J gave up 7 bases, with 25 bases separating them. The germline gives CDR1 LNHDA, CDR2 SQIVND (reference sequence). In the original analysis: Estimation of nucleated cell counts was performed using reference gene primer amplification. Sequencing was performed with immunoSEQ multiplex PCR; in TCRdb, only in-frame clones are kept and a portion is missing. V, J and clone size were drawn from that table, and D and trimming were deduced from the DNA. The sample yields over 200,000 clones, 83% seen once. A single count supports this clone. This TCR was sampled from a man older than 75 with acute or convalescent COVID-19. The material sequenced was peripheral blood. The chain links TRBV19 to TRBJ1-6; no reliable D call. DNA of the CDR3: TGTGCCAGTAGAGGAGGAGGGTCAGCCGCCCTTAGGAATTCACCCCTCCACTTT. Translating it yields CASRGGGSAALRNSPLHF. The entire variable domain, with the rest obtained from reference TRBV19 and TRBJ1-6, is as follows: DGGITQSPKYLFRKEGQNVTLSCEQNLNHDAMYWYRQDPGQGLRLIYYSQIVNDFQKGDIAEGYSVSREKKESFPLTVTSAQKNPTAFYLCASRGGGSAALRNSPLHFGNGTRLTVT.